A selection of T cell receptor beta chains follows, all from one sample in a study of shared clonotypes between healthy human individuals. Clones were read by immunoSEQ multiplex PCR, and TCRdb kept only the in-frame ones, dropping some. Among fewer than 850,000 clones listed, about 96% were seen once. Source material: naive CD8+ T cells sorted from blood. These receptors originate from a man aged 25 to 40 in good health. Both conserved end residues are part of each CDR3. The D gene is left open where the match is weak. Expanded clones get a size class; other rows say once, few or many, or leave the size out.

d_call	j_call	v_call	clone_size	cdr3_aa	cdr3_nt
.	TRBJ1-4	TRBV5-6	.	CASSLAGTNEKLFF	TGTGCCAGCAGCTTGGCGGGTACTAATGAAAAACTGTTTTTT
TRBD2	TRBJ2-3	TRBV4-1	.	CASSQAPPAREWLAWADTQYF	TGCGCCAGCAGCCAAGCTCCACCCGCGCGGGAGTGGTTGGCCTGGGCAGATACGCAGTATTTT
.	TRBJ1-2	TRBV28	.	CASSSTTFGRGADYGYTF	TGTGCCAGCAGTTCCACTACTTTCGGCAGGGGAGCTGACTACGGCTACACCTTC
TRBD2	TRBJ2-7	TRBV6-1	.	CASRTSAYYEQYF	TGTGCCAGCCGTACTAGCGCGTACTACGAGCAGTACTTC
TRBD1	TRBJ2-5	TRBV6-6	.	CASSTPRQGEETQYF	TGTGCCAGCAGTACACCTAGACAGGGAGAAGAGACCCAGTACTTC
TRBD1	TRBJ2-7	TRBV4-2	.	CASRQGILSNEQYF	TGTGCCAGCAGACAGGGGATTTTGAGTAACGAGCAGTACTTC
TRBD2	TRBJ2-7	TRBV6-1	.	CASSEVVLANYEQYF	TGTGCCAGCAGTGAAGTAGTACTAGCGAACTACGAGCAGTACTTC
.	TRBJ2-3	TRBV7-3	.	CASSLGASHPSTDTQYF	TGTGCCAGCAGCCTCGGAGCCTCCCACCCGAGCACAGATACGCAGTATTTT
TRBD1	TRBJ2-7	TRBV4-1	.	CASSPGQGLYEQYF	TGCGCCAGCAGCCCGGGACAGGGATTGTACGAGCAGTACTTC
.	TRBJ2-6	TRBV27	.	CASSPTTQSLGSGANVLTF	TGTGCCAGCAGTCCGACGACTCAATCTTTAGGCTCTGGGGCCAACGTCCTGACTTTC
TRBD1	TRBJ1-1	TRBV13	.	CASVETGVTEAFF	TGTGCCAGCGTGGAGACAGGGGTTACTGAAGCTTTCTTT
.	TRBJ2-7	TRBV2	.	CASSEGPGPKYEQYF	TGTGCCAGCAGTGAAGGACCGGGACCGAAGTACGAGCAGTACTTC
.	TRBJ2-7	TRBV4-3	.	CASSQDRGSYEQYF	TGCGCCAGCAGCCAAGACAGGGGCTCCTACGAGCAGTACTTC
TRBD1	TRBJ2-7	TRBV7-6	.	CASSSLGQAYEQYF	TGTGCCAGCAGCTCCCTGGGACAGGCCTACGAGCAGTACTTC
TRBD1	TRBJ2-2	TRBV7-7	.	CASSLRGQGTGELFF	TGTGCCAGCAGCTTAAGGGGACAGGGAACCGGGGAGCTGTTTTTT
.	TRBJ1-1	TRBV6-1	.	CASTEFYRNTEAFF	TGTGCCAGCACTGAGTTTTACAGGAACACTGAAGCTTTCTTT
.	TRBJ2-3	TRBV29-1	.	CSVEMVRPLGADTQYF	TGCAGCGTTGAAATGGTACGCCCGCTGGGGGCAGATACGCAGTATTTT
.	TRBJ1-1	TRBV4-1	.	CASSPLGANTEAFF	TGCGCCAGCAGCCCCCTGGGGGCCAACACTGAAGCTTTCTTT
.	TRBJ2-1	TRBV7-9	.	CASSLASGHYNEQFF	TGTGCCAGCAGCTTAGCTAGCGGACACTACAATGAGCAGTTCTTC
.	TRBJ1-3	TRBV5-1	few	CASSLSGASGNTIYF	TGCGCCAGCAGCTTATCGGGTGCGTCTGGAAACACCATATATTTT
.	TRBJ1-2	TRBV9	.	CASSSLSSHGYGYTF	TGTGCCAGCAGCAGTCTATCCTCCCATGGCTATGGCTACACCTTC
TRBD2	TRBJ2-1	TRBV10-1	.	CASSESTRSSGGHEQFF	TGCGCCAGCAGTGAGTCGACCCGGTCTAGCGGTGGTCATGAGCAGTTCTTC
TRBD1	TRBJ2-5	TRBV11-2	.	CASSHRGETQYF	TGTGCCAGCAGCCACAGGGGGGAGACCCAGTACTTC
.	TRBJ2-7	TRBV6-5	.	CASSPGFRHEQYF	TGTGCCAGCTCTCCAGGCTTTCGTCACGAGCAGTACTTC